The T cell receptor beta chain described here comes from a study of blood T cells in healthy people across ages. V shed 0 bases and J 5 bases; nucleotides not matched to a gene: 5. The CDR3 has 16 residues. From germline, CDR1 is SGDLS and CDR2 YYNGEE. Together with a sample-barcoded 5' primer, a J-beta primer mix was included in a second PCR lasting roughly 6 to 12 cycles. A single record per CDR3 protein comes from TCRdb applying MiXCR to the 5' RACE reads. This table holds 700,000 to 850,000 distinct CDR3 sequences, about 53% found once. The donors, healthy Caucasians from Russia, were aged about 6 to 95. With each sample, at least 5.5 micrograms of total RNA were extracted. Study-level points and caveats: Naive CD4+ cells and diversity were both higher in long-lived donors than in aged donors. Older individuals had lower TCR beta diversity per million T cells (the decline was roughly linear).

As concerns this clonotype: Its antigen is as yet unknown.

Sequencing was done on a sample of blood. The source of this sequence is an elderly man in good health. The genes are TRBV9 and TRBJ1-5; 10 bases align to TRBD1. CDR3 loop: CASSVGDRGFDQPQHF. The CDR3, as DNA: TGTGCCAGCAGCGTAGGGGACAGGGGTTTTGATCAGCCCCAGCATTTT. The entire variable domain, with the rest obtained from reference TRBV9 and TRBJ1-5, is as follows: DSGVTQTPKHLITATGQRVTLRCSPRSGDLSVYWYQQSLDQGLQFLIQYYNGEERAKGNILERFSAQQFPDLHSELNLSSLELGDSALYFCASSVGDRGFDQPQHFGDGTRLSIL.